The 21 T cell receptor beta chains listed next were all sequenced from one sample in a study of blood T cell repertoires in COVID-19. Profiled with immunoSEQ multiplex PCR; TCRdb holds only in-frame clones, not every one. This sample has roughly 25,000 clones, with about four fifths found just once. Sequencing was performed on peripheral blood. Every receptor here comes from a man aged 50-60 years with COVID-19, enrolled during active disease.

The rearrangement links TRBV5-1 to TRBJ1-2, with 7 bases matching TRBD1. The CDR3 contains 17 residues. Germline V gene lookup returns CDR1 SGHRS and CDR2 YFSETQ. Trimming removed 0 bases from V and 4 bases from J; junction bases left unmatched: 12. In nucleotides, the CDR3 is TGCGCCAGCAGCTTGGAGTCTTGGCGACAGGGTCTCTATGGCTACACCTTC. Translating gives CASSLESWRQGLYGYTF. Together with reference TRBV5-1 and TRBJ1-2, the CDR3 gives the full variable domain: KAGVTQTPRYLIKTRGQQVTLSCSPISGHRSVSWYQQTPGQGLQFLFEYFSETQRNKGNFPGRFSGRQFSNSRSEMNVSTLELGDSALYLCASSLESWRQGLYGYTFGSGTRLTVV.

CDR3 DNA: TGTGCCAGCAGCTTACAGGGCAGCCATAATGAAAAACTGTTTTTT. It yields the protein CASSLQGSHNEKLFF. The chain joins TRBV7-2 to TRBJ1-4; TRBD1 is a possible D gene (5 bases). With 2 bases removed from V and 4 bases from J, the gap between germline ends came to 11 bases. The CDR3 contains 15 residues. Germline CDR1 reads SGHTA; CDR2 reads FQGNSA.

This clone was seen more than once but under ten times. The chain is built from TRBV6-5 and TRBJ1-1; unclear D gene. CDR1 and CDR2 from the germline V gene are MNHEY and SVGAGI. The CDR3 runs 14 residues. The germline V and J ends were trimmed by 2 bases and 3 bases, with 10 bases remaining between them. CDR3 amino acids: CASSYKDKHTEAFF. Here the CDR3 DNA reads TGTGCCAGCAGTTACAAAGACAAACACACTGAAGCTTTCTTT.

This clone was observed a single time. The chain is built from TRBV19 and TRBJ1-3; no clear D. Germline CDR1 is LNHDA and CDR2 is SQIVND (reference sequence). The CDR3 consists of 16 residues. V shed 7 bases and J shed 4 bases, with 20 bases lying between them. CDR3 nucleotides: TGTGCCAGTATTTTATGTGGGCCACCCCGAGGAAACACCATATATTTT. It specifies CASILCGPPRGNTIYF.

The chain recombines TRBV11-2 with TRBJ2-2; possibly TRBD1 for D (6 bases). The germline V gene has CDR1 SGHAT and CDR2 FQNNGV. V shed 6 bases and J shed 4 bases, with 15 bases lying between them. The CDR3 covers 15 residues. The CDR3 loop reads CASRPGVRGTGELFF. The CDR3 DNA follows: TGTGCCAGCAGACCAGGGGTGAGGGGCACCGGGGAGCTGTTTTTT. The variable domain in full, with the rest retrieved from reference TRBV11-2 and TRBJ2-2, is EAGVAQSPRYKIIEKRQSVAFWCNPISGHATLYWYQQILGQGPKLLIQFQNNGVVDDSQLPKDRFSAERLKGVDSTLKIQPAKLEDSAVYLCASRPGVRGTGELFFGEGSRLTVL.

This CDR3 reads CASSPSGGLRGYTF. The CDR3 region has the DNA TGTGCCAGCAGCCCCTCCGGGGGGTTGAGAGGCTACACCTTC. This chain joins TRBV5-4 and TRBJ1-2, with a possible D match to TRBD1 (5 bases). Trimming took 4 bases from V and 8 from J, leaving 18 bases between them. The CDR3 has 14 amino acids. Germline assignment: CDR1 SGHNT and CDR2 YYREEE (reference sequence).

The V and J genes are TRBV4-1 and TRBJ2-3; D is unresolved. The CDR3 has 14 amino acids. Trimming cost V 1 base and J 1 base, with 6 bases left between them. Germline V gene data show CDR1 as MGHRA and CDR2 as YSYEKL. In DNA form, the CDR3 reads TGCGCCAGCAGCCAAGTATCCGGCACAGATACGCAGTATTTT. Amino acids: CASSQVSGTDTQYF.

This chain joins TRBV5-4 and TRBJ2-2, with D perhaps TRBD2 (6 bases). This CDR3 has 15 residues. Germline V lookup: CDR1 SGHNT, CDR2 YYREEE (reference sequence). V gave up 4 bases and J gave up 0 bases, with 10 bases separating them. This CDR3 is CASSRDSSNTGELFF. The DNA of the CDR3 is TGTGCCAGCAGCCGGGACTCCTCGAACACCGGGGAGCTGTTTTTT. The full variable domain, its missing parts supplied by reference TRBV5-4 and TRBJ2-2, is ETGVTQSPTHLIKTRGQQVTLRCSSQSGHNTVSWYQQALGQGPQFIFQYYREEENGRGNFPPRFSGLQFPNYSSELNVNALELDDSALYLCASSRDSSNTGELFFGEGSRLTVL.

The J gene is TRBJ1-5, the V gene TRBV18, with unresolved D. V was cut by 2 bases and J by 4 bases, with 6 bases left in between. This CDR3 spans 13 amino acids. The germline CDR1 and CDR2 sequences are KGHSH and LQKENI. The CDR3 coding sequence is TGTGCCAGCTCACCAGGGCAGAATCAGCCCCAGCATTTT. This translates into CASSPGQNQPQHF. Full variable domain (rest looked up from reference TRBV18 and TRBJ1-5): NAGVMQNPRHLVRRRGQEARLRCSPMKGHSHVYWYRQLPEEGLKFMVYLQKENIIDESGMPKERFSAEFPKEGPSILRIQQVVRGDSAAYFCASSPGQNQPQHFGDGTRLSIL.

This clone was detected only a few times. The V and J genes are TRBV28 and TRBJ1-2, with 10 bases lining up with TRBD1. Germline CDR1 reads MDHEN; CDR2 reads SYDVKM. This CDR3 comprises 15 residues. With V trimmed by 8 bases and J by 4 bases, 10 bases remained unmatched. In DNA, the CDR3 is TGTGCCAGCTCGACAGGGGGCGATGGGGTCTATGGCTACACCTTC. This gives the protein CASSTGGDGVYGYTF.

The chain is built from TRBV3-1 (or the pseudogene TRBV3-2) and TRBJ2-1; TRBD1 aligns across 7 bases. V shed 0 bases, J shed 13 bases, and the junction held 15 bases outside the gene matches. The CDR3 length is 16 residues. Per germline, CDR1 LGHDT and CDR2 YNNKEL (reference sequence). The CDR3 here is CASSQEYRGDLGIQFF. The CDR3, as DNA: TGTGCCAGCAGCCAAGAATACAGGGGAGATTTAGGGATTCAGTTCTTC.

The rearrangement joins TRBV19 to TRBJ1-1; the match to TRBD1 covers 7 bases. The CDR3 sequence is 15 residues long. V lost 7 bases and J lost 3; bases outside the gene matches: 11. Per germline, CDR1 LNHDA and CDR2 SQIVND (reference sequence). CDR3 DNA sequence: TGTGCCAGTACCCCCTTGGGGACAGCGGACACTGAAGCTTTCTTT. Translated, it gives CASTPLGTADTEAFF.

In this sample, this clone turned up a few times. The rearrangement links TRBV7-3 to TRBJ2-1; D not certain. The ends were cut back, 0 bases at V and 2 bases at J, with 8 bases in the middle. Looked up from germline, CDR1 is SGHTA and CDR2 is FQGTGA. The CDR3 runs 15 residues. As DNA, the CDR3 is TGTGCCAGCAGCTTAACGGGTGGGCCCTACAATGAGCAGTTCTTC. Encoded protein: CASSLTGGPYNEQFF. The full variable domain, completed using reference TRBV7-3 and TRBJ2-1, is GAGVSQTPSNKVTEKGKYVELRCDPISGHTALYWYRQSLGQGPEFLIYFQGTGAADDSGLPNDRFFAVRPEGSVSTLKIQRTERGDSAVYLCASSLTGGPYNEQFFGPGTRLTVL.

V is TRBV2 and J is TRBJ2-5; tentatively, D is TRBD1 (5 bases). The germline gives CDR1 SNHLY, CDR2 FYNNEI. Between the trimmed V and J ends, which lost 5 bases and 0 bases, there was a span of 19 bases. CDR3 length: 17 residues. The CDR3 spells CASSFDSLVRNQETQYF. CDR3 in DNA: TGTGCCAGCAGTTTCGACAGTTTGGTCAGAAACCAAGAGACCCAGTACTTC.

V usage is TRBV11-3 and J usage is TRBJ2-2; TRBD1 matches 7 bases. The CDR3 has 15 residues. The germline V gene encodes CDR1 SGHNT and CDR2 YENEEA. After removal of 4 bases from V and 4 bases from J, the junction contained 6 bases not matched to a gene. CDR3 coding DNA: TGTGCCAGCAGCTCAGGGACAGAGGGCACCGGGGAGCTGTTTTTT. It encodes CASSSGTEGTGELFF.

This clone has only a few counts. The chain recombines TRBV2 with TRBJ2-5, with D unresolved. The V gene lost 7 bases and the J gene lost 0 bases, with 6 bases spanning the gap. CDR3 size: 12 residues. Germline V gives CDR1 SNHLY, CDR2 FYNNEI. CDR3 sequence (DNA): TGTGCCAGCACCATGTACCAAGAGACCCAGTACTTC. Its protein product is CASTMYQETQYF.

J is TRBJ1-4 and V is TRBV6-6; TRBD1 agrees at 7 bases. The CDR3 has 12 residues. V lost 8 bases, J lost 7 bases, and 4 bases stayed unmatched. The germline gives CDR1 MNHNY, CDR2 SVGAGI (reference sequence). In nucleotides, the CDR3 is TGTGCCAGCTTCAACAGGGGTGAAAAACTGTTTTTT. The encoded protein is CASFNRGEKLFF.

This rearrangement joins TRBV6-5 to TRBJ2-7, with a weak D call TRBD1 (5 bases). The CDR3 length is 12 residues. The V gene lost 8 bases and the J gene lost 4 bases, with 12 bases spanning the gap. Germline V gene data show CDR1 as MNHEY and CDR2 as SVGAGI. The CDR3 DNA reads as TGTGCCAGCGGAACTACAGGATACGAGCAGTACTTC. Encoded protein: CASGTTGYEQYF.

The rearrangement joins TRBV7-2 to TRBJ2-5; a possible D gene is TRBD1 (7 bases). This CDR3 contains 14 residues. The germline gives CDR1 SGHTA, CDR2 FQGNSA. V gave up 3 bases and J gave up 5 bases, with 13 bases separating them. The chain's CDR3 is CASSFQTGRETQYF. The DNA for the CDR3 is TGTGCCAGCAGCTTTCAGACAGGGAGGGAGACCCAGTACTTC.

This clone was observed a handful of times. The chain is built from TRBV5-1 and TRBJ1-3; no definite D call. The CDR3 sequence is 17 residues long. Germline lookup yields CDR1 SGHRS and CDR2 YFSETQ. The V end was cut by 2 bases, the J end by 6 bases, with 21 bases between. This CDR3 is CASSLYPSPSPANTIYF. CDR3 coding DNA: TGCGCCAGCAGCTTATACCCAAGCCCCTCGCCCGCAAACACCATATATTTT.

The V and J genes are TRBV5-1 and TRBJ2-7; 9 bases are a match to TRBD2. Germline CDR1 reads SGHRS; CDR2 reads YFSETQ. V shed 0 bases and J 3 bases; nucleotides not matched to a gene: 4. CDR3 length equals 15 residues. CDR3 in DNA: TGCGCCAGCAGCTTGGGCCTAGCGGGGAACTACGAGCAGTACTTC. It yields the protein CASSLGLAGNYEQYF.